What follows are 6 T cell receptor beta chains derived from one specimen sequenced in a study of blood T cell repertoires in COVID-19. The assay was immunoSEQ multiplex PCR, and TCRdb's table has in-frame clones only and misses some. The data contain tens of thousands of clones, about 91% of them singletons. The sample taken for sequencing was peripheral blood. The receptor set was obtained from an elderly woman with acute or convalescent COVID-19.

The chain recombines TRBV5-1 with TRBJ2-5, with 10 bases identical to TRBD2. CDR1 SGHRS and CDR2 YFSETQ come from the germline V gene. The CDR3 sequence is 15 residues long. Losses at the gene ends were 5 bases for V and 3 bases for J; bases not matched to a gene: 7. The CDR3 sequence: CASRSAGGPKETQYF. The CDR3 nucleotides are TGCGCCAGCAGGTCAGCGGGGGGGCCAAAAGAGACCCAGTACTTC.

This clone appeared once. V and J are TRBV5-1 and TRBJ1-2, with 8 positions matching TRBD1. This CDR3 is built from 15 residues. Unmatched junction bases numbered 5, after V lost 4 bases and J lost 0 bases. Germline CDR1 is SGHRS and CDR2 is YFSETQ. The CDR3 here is CASSPLTGANYGYTF. CDR3 DNA: TGCGCCAGCAGCCCCCTGACAGGGGCTAACTATGGCTACACCTTC.

The table lists this clone with a few counts. The V gene is TRBV5-1, the J gene TRBJ2-7, with D possibly matching TRBD2 (6 bases). The CDR3 consists of 14 residues. From germline, CDR1 is SGHRS and CDR2 YFSETQ. V lost 0 bases, J lost 1 base, and 8 bases lay in between. In DNA form, the CDR3 reads TGCGCCAGCAGCTTGGAAGCGGGTTCCTACGAGCAGTACTTC. Protein sequence: CASSLEAGSYEQYF.

This chain joins TRBV5-1 and TRBJ1-3; D might be TRBD1 (6 bases). V was shortened by 0 bases and J by 0 bases, with 19 bases between the two germline ends. This CDR3 is 19 amino acids long. The germline V gene encodes CDR1 SGHRS and CDR2 YFSETQ. In nucleotides, the CDR3 is TGCGCCAGCAGCTTGGTGCCAAGGGGACAACTTCGCTCTGGAAACACCATATATTTT. This sequence encodes CASSLVPRGQLRSGNTIYF.

J is TRBJ2-5 and V is TRBV2, with 8 bases identical to TRBD1. Per germline, CDR1 SNHLY and CDR2 FYNNEI. CDR3 length: 14 amino acids. V trimming: 6 bases; J trimming: 4 bases; junction bases outside the gene matches: 7. DNA of the CDR3: TGTGCCAGCAGGAGGCTCACAGGGGGAGAGACCCAGTACTTC. It yields the protein CASRRLTGGETQYF.

The chain uses TRBV6-5 and TRBJ1-1; D unclear. The CDR3 runs to 12 residues. Germline assignment: CDR1 MNHEY and CDR2 SVGAGI. The CDR3 region has the DNA TGTGCTGTAATAGGGAGCCACACTGAAGCTTTCTTT. Its translation is CAVIGSHTEAFF.